This T cell receptor (beta chain) was sequenced in a study of CD8 T cells in ankylosing spondylitis. To note about this clonotype: Its antigen remains unidentified.

Preparation of TCR beta libraries was done by quantitative 5'-RACE with molecular barcodes. MiXCR, run by TCRdb on the 5' RACE reads, gives a single entry per CDR3 protein. This table holds 200,000 to 300,000 distinct CDR3 sequences, 24% found once. From germline, CDR1 is LGHDT and CDR2 YNNKEL (reference sequence). This CDR3 region has 14 residues. Trimming removed 1 base from V and 3 bases from J, with 10 bases in between. Study-wide findings and caveats: The study identified a TCR beta motif of about eight highly homologous variants that appeared characteristic of ankylosing spondylitis blood. In the blood and synovial fluid of reactive arthritis, some motif variants had been previously reported.

Sequences were obtained from blood, either unsorted or a sorted T cell fraction (not recorded which). This clonotype was obtained from a male donor with ankylosing spondylitis or in good health (not recorded which). The rearrangement uses TRBV3-1 and TRBJ2-7, with D perhaps matching TRBD2 (5 bases). The CDR3 region has the DNA TGTGCCAGCAGCCAAGTAAGCGGAGTCTACGAGCAGTACTTC. It is translated as CASSQVSGVYEQYF.